Presented here are 9 T cell receptor beta chains from one specimen sequenced in a study of blood T cells in healthy people across ages. Together with a sample-barcoded 5' primer, a J-beta primer mix was included in a second PCR lasting about 7 to 11 cycles. MiXCR, run by TCRdb on the 5' RACE reads, gives a single entry per CDR3 protein. In the table there are roughly 1,100,000 distinct CDR3 sequences, less than 25% of which are singletons. These records were also assigned to another study, of T cells of mothers and their children.

The sequencing input was blood. Source of these receptors: a girl aged 2-10 years in good health.

This clonotype was recorded a few times. The V and J genes are TRBV28 and TRBJ2-1; D ambiguous. The CDR3 contains 16 residues. V lost 3 bases, J lost 4 bases, and 16 bases lay in between. Looked up from germline, CDR1 is MDHEN and CDR2 is SYDVKM. The CDR3 DNA sequence: TGTGCCAGCAGTTTTCGGGCGACTCCGGATTACAATGAGCAGTTCTTC. Translating it yields CASSFRATPDYNEQFF. The full variable domain, in which reference TRBV28 and TRBJ2-1 provide the parts outside the CDR3, is DVKVTQSSRYLVKRTGEKVFLECVQDMDHENMFWYRQDPGLGLRLIYFSYDVKMKEKGDIPEGYSVSREKKERFSLILESASTNQTSMYLCASSFRATPDYNEQFFGPGTRLTVL.

The chain uses TRBV6-5 and TRBJ2-1; possibly TRBD2 for D (6 bases). Trimming removed 4 bases from V and 7 bases from J, with 14 bases in between. This CDR3 region has 14 residues. From germline, CDR1 is MNHEY and CDR2 SVGAGI. The CDR3 DNA is TGTGCCAGCAGTTCCCCCGGGCGGGGAAATGAGCAGTTCTTC. Amino acids: CASSSPGRGNEQFF.

This clonotype has only a few counts. The chain carries TRBV12-3 or TRBV12-4 and TRBJ2-4; TRBD1 agrees at 9 bases. V shed 7 bases, J shed 2 bases, and the junction held 15 bases outside the gene matches. The CDR3 is made up of 18 amino acids. CDR3 nucleotide sequence: TGTGCCAGCAAACCTGCTCCGGGACAGGGTTTCTCCAAAAACATTCAGTACTTC. It translates to CASKPAPGQGFSKNIQYF.

The chain combines TRBV29-1 with TRBJ2-7; D gene unclear. Trimming cost V 1 base and J 2 bases, with 6 bases left between them. CDR1 and CDR2 (germline): SQVTM, ANQGSEA. The CDR3 is made up of 12 amino acids. The CDR3 here is CSVEGNTYEQYF. CDR3 DNA sequence: TGCAGCGTTGAAGGCAACACCTACGAGCAGTACTTC.

The chain recombines TRBV6-6 with TRBJ1-6, with D perhaps TRBD1 (5 bases). The CDR3 totals 14 residues. Trimming took 0 bases from V and 9 from J, leaving 9 bases between them. Germline loops: CDR1 MNHNY, CDR2 SVGAGI (reference sequence). This chain's CDR3 is CASSYSGTTSPLHF. The CDR3 DNA reads as TGTGCCAGCAGTTACTCTGGGACGACTTCACCCCTCCACTTT.

The genes are TRBV25-1 and TRBJ1-2; D unclear. Germline lookup yields CDR1 MGHDK and CDR2 SYGVNS. This CDR3 contains 14 residues. V shed 2 bases and J shed 0 bases, with 7 bases lying between them. The CDR3 sequence: CASSEPRANYGYTF. DNA of the CDR3: TGTGCCAGCAGTGAACCCAGAGCTAACTATGGCTACACCTTC.

This clonotype was seen a handful of times. For the CDR3, the DNA is TGTGCCAGCAGTTACAACTCAGGAGAATGGACAGATACGCAGTATTTT. It specifies CASSYNSGEWTDTQYF. The chain joins TRBV6-2 or TRBV6-3 to TRBJ2-3, with D unresolved. This CDR3 has 16 amino acids. The V gene lost 2 bases and the J gene lost 3 bases, with 15 bases spanning the gap. The V gene's germline CDR1 is MNHEY and CDR2 SVGEGT.

This clonotype occurred a few times. The chain joins TRBV19 to TRBJ2-3; D is tentatively TRBD1 or TRBD2 (5 bases each). In germline, CDR1 is LNHDA, CDR2 SQIVND (reference sequence). V lost 3 bases and J lost 4, with 17 bases in between. The CDR3 spans 16 residues. The CDR3 bases are TGTGCCAGTAGTATCTACGTAGGGACCTCCTCAGATACGCAGTATTTT. Protein product: CASSIYVGTSSDTQYF.

The chain employs TRBV7-2 and TRBJ2-7; 8 positions agree with TRBD2. This CDR3 is 14 amino acids long. Germline loops: CDR1 SGHTA, CDR2 FQGNSA. V shed 4 bases and J 10 bases; nucleotides not matched to a gene: 12. The CDR3 protein is CASSSHLGLASQYF. As DNA, the CDR3 is TGTGCCAGCAGCTCTCACCTCGGACTAGCATCCCAGTACTTC.